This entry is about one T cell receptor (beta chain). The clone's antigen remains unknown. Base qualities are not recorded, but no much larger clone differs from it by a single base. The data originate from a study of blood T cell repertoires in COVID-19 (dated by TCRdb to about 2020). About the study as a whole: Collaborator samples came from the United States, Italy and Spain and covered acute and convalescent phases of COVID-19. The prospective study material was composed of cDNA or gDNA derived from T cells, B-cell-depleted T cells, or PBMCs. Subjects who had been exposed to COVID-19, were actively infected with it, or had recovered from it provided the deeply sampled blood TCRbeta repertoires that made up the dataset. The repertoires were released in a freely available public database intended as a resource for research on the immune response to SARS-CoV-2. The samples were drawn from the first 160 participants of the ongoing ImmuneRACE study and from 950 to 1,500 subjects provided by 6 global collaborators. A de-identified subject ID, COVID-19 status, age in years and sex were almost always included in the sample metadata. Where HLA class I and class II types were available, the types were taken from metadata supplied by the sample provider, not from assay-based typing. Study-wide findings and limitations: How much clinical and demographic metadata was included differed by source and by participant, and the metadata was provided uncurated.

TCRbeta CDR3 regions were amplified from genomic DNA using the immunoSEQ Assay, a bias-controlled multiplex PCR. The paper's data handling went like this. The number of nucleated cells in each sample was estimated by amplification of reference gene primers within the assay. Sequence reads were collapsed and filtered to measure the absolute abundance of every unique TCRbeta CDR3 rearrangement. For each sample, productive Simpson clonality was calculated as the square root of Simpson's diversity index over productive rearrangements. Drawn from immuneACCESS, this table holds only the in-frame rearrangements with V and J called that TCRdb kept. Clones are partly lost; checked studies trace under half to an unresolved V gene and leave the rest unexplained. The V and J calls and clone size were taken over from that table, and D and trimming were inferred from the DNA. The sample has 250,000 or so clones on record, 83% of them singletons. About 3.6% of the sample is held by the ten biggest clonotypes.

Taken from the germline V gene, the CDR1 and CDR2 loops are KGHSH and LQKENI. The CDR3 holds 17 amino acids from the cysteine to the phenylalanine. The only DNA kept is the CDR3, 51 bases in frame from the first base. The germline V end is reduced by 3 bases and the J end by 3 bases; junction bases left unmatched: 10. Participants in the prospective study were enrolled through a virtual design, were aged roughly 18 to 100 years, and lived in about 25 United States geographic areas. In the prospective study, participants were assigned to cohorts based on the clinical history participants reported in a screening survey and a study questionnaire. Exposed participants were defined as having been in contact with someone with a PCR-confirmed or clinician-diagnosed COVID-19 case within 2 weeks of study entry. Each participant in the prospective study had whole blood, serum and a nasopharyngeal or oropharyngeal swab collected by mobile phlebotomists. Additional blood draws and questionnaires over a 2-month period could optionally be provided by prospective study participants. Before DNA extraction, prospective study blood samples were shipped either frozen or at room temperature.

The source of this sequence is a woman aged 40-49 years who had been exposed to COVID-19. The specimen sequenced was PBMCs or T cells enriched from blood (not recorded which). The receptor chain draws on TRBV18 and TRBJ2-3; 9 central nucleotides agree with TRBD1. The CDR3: CASSPDATGGGTDTQYF. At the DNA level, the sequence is TGTGCCAGCTCACCCGATGCGACAGGGGGTGGAACAGATACGCAGTATTTT.